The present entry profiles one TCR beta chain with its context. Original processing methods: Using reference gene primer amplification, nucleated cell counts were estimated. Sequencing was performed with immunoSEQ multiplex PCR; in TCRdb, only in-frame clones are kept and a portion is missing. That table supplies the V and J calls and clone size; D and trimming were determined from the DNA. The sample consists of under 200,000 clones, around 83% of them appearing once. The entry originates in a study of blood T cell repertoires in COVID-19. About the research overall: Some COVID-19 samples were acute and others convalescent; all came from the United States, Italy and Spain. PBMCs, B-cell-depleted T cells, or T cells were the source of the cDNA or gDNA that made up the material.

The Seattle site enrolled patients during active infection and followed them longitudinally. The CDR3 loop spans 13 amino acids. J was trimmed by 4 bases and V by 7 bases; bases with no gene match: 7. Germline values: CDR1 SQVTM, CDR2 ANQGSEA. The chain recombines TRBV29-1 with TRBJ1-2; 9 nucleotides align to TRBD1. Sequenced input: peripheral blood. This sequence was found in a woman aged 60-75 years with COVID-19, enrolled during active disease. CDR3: CSADRGYPYGYTF. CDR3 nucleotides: TGCAGCGCTGACAGGGGGTACCCCTATGGCTACACCTTC.